These 6 T cell receptor beta chains originate from one sample sequenced in a study of graft-versus-host responses after intestinal transplantation. The protocol was immunoSEQ multiplex PCR, while the TCRdb copy is restricted to in-frame clones and leaves out a portion. The repertoire consists of 25,000 to 35,000 clones, with approximately 93% occurring once and the leading ten covering roughly 0.72%. The specimen comprised PBMCs, sampled about 70 days after intestinal transplant. Receptor source: a human patient who received an intestinal transplant, so some T cells may come from the graft donor.

V gene TRBV7-9 combines with J gene TRBJ2-7; D is ambiguous. Germline-derived CDR1 and CDR2 are SEHNR and FQNEAQ (reference sequence). The ends were cut back, 5 bases at V and 2 bases at J, with 19 bases in the middle. The CDR3 is 16 amino acids. The CDR3 loop is CASSTARGSRPYEQYF. The CDR3, as DNA: TGTGCCAGCAGCACGGCCCGAGGTAGCAGACCCTACGAGCAGTACTTC.

This chain joins TRBV6-1 and TRBJ2-7; 8 bases are shared with TRBD1. CDR1 MNHNS and CDR2 SASEGT come from the germline V gene. This CDR3 comprises 15 residues. The J segment lost 2 bases and the V segment lost 0 bases, leaving 3 bases of the junction unmatched. CDR3 nucleotides: TGTGCCAGCAGTGAAGCGGAGGGACAGGCCTACGAGCAGTACTTC. Translation gives CASSEAEGQAYEQYF.

V usage is TRBV19 and J usage is TRBJ2-3; 7 bases map to TRBD1. The germline CDR1 and CDR2 sequences are LNHDA and SQIVND (reference sequence). V shed 9 bases, J shed 4 bases, and the junction held 7 bases outside the gene matches. The CDR3 spans 13 residues. The CDR3 DNA sequence: TGTGCCAGCCGACAGGGCGGAGCAGATACGCAGTATTTT. Its protein product is CASRQGGADTQYF.

The rearrangement joins TRBV6-1 to TRBJ2-1; 9 nucleotides agree with TRBD1. Germline-derived CDR1 and CDR2 are MNHNS and SASEGT. The CDR3 consists of 15 residues. J was trimmed by 1 base and V by 4 bases; bases with no gene match: 2. The CDR3 bases are TGTGCCAGCAGTGCGGGGACAGGGTCCTACAATGAGCAGTTCTTC. Translating it yields CASSAGTGSYNEQFF.

The genes are TRBV28 and TRBJ2-7; D is uncertain. Germline CDR1 is MDHEN and CDR2 is SYDVKM. The CDR3 spans 14 residues. Trimming removed 1 base at V and 6 bases at J, with 13 bases between. CDR3 DNA sequence: TGTGCCAGCAGTTTATCCAGGTACCATGGCGAGCAGTACTTC. Amino acids: CASSLSRYHGEQYF.

The rearrangement uses TRBV28 and TRBJ2-3, with TRBD2 matching 7 bases. The CDR3 contains 14 residues. Per germline, CDR1 MDHEN and CDR2 SYDVKM. The V segment lost 1 base and the J segment 3 bases; nucleotides outside the gene matches: 1. CDR3 protein: CASSLSAGTDTQYF. CDR3 DNA sequence: TGTGCCAGCAGTTTATCAGCGGGGACAGATACGCAGTATTTT.